Below, 14 T cell receptor beta chains from the same sample are listed, as sequenced in a study of cytomegalovirus exposure and HLA in healthy donors. Vbeta (60) and Jbeta (13) primers were used in the PCR. Only in-frame clones appear in the TCRdb table, and some are missing; sequencing was by immunoSEQ multiplex PCR. The data hold 100,000 or so clones, with roughly 71% observed a single time. Specimen: PBMCs. The receptors come from a middle-aged man in good health and CMV-seronegative.

This clone was seen a few times. The chain employs TRBV4-1 and TRBJ2-7, with D perhaps matching TRBD1 (5 bases). Between the trimmed V and J ends, which lost 0 bases and 1 base, there was a span of 7 bases. This CDR3 spans 14 amino acids. In germline, CDR1 is MGHRA, CDR2 YSYEKL. The CDR3 nucleotides are TGCGCCAGCAGCCAAGACAGGGATTCCTACGAGCAGTACTTC. Translated, it gives CASSQDRDSYEQYF.

This clone came up once. The chain is built from TRBV19 and TRBJ2-7, with D possibly being TRBD2 (6 bases). The CDR3 loop spans 15 amino acids. Germline V CDR1 and CDR2: LNHDA, SQIVND (reference sequence). V lost 5 bases to trimming and J lost 4 bases, with 18 bases between them. CDR3 sequence (DNA): TGTGCCAGTAGTCCCCTGATGGGGGGTCGATACGAGCAGTACTTC. Protein sequence: CASSPLMGGRYEQYF.

This sequence joins TRBV30 and TRBJ1-4, with a possible D match to TRBD1 (6 bases). Trimming removed 5 bases at V and 7 bases at J, with 17 bases between. Germline V gene lookup returns CDR1 GTSNPN and CDR2 SVGIG (reference sequence). The CDR3 runs to 14 residues. In DNA, the CDR3 is TGTGCCTGGGGCGCTACAGGGCGCGGTGAAAAACTGTTTTTT. Translated: CAWGATGRGEKLFF. The full variable domain, rest sourced from reference TRBV30 and TRBJ1-4, is SQTIHQWPATLVQPVGSPLSLECTVEGTSNPNLYWYRQAAGRGLQLLFYSVGIGQISSEVPQNLSASRPQDRQFILSSKKLLLSDSGFYLCAWGATGRGEKLFFGSGTQLSVL.

The V and J genes are TRBV7-6 and TRBJ2-5, with 7 bases that match TRBD1. The CDR3 covers 15 residues. The V gene's germline CDR1 is SGHVS and CDR2 FNYEAQ. V was pared by 2 bases and J by 1 base, with 4 bases of the junction left unmatched. CDR3 nucleotides: TGTGCCAGCAGCTTATCTCGGACAGGCCAAGAGACCCAGTACTTC. This sequence encodes CASSLSRTGQETQYF. Full variable domain (remainder filled in from reference TRBV7-6 and TRBJ2-5): GAGVSQSPRYKVTKRGQDVALRCDPISGHVSLYWYRQALGQGPEFLTYFNYEAQQDKSGLPNDRFSAERPEGSISTLTIQRTEQRDSAMYRCASSLSRTGQETQYFGPGTRLLVL.

The rearrangement uses TRBV10-2 and TRBJ2-7; no firm D call. The ends were cut back, 5 bases at V and 5 bases at J, with 13 bases in the middle. Germline lookup yields CDR1 WSHSY and CDR2 SAAADI. The CDR3 consists of 13 residues. The CDR3 nucleotides read TGCGCCAGCAGTAACAGCCCCCGGAACGAGCAGTACTTC. This encodes CASSNSPRNEQYF.

On this clone: Relative to the germline gene, one junction end is altered; a read error may explain this. This chain links TRBV7-7 with TRBJ2-2; D is perhaps TRBD1 (6 bases). There are 14 residues in the CDR3. Per the germline V gene, CDR1 is SSHAT and CDR2 is FNYEAQ (reference sequence). CDR3 amino acids: CASSLTGQTGELFF. In DNA form, the CDR3 reads TGTGCTAGCAGCTTAACAGGGCAAACCGGGGAGCTGTTTTTT. The variable domain in full, completed from reference TRBV7-7 and TRBJ2-2, reads GAGVSQSPRYKVTKRGQDVTLRCDPISSHATLYWYQQALGQGPEFLTYFNYEAQPDKSGLPSDRFSAERPEGSISTLTIQRTEQRDSAMYRCASSLTGQTGELFFGEGSRLTVL.

The chain recombines TRBV28 with TRBJ2-5, with D possibly being TRBD2 (6 bases). The CDR3 is 15 residues long. The germline V and J ends were trimmed by 2 bases and 3 bases, with 13 bases remaining between them. Germline CDR1 MDHEN, CDR2 SYDVKM. CDR3 bases: TGTGCCAGCAGTTTACTCGGGGGTGGGGAAGAGACCCAGTACTTC. It yields the protein CASSLLGGGEETQYF.

In this sample, this clone turned up a few times. This chain uses TRBV7-9 with TRBJ2-2; 9 bases agree with TRBD1. CDR3 length: 17 amino acids. V shed 2 bases, J shed 4 bases, and the junction held 8 bases outside the gene matches. CDR1 and CDR2 from the germline V gene are SEHNR and FQNEAQ (reference sequence). For the CDR3, the DNA is TGTGCCAGCAGCTTAATGGGGACAGGGTATTTCACCGGGGAGCTGTTTTTT. Its translation is CASSLMGTGYFTGELFF.

The CDR3: CASSQDRDEQFF. Here the CDR3 DNA reads TGTGCCAGCAGTCAAGACAGGGACGAGCAGTTCTTC. The gene calls are TRBV6-5 and TRBJ2-1; 7 nucleotides line up with TRBD1. CDR3 length: 12 residues. The germline CDR1 and CDR2 sequences are MNHEY and SVGAGI. V gave up 5 bases and J gave up 10 bases; unmatched junction bases: 5.

CDR3 coding DNA: TGTGCCAGCAGCCTCCCCGGGACAGGGGATGCCAAACTGTTTTTT. Protein product: CASSLPGTGDAKLFF. This chain uses TRBV7-2 with TRBJ1-4; 10 bases line up with TRBD1. V trimming: 5 bases; J trimming: 11 bases; junction bases outside the gene matches: 11. The CDR3 sequence is 15 residues long. CDR1 and CDR2 from the germline V gene are SGHTA and FQGNSA.

This chain uses TRBV5-6 with TRBJ2-3, with 7 bases aligning to TRBD2. V was clipped by 5 bases and J by 5 bases; unmatched bases: 8. The germline V gene encodes CDR1 SGHDT and CDR2 YYEEEE. The CDR3 is made up of 14 amino acids. CDR3 region: CASSSSLAVDTQYF. As DNA, the CDR3 is TGTGCCAGCAGTTCCTCCCTAGCGGTAGATACGCAGTATTTT.

This clone was picked up a small number of times. The CDR3 here is CASRPGDWNTEAFF. The CDR3 DNA reads TGTGCCAGCAGGCCGGGGGATTGGAACACTGAAGCTTTCTTT. The chain has TRBV2 and TRBJ1-1; a weak D match, TRBD1 (5 bases). Trimming shortened V by 6 bases and J by 1 base, and 12 bases separated the two germline ends. Germline V lookup: CDR1 SNHLY, CDR2 FYNNEI. The CDR3 has 14 residues. The full variable domain, in which reference TRBV2 and TRBJ1-1 provide the parts outside the CDR3, is EPEVTQTPSHQVTQMGQEVILRCVPISNHLYFYWYRQILGQKVEFLVSFYNNEISEKSEIFDDQFSVERPDGSNFTLKIRSTKLEDSAMYFCASRPGDWNTEAFFGQGTRLTVV.

Here the CDR3 DNA reads TGTGCCAGCCGCCAACCGGGGGGCGTCTATGGCTACACCTTC. Protein sequence: CASRQPGGVYGYTF. This chain uses TRBV6-5 with TRBJ1-2; D possibly corresponds to TRBD1 (6 bases). CDR3 length: 14 amino acids. Germline values: CDR1 MNHEY, CDR2 SVGAGI. The V end was cut by 8 bases, the J end by 4 bases, with 17 bases between.

The chain recombines TRBV7-9 with TRBJ2-5; possibly TRBD2 for D (5 bases). Germline V gives CDR1 SEHNR, CDR2 FQNEAQ (reference sequence). Trimming removed 5 bases at V and 5 bases at J, with 15 bases between. CDR3 size: 14 residues. CDR3 residues: CASSPRTSGETQYF. CDR3 DNA sequence: TGTGCCAGCAGCCCCCGGACCTCGGGGGAGACCCAGTACTTC.